These 10 T cell receptor beta chains were all obtained from the same sample, sequenced in a study of T cells in Graves' hyperthyroidism and ophthalmopathy. There were TCR beta CDR3 regions amplified from RNA transcripts. First-round RT-PCR of the TCR CDR3 relied on the HTBI primer set. Each CDR3 protein gets one entry after TCRdb re-called the multiplex PCR reads with MiXCR. This sample carries some 800,000 distinct CDR3 sequences, roughly 37% of them seen once, and the ten largest clones take 7.5% to 9.5%. The sequenced material came from blood. The receptors derive from a man aged 18 to 30 with Graves' hyperthyroidism.

This clonotype was seen a handful of times. The chain combines TRBV11-3 with TRBJ2-7; D may correspond to TRBD1 or TRBD2 (7 bases each). With 5 bases removed from V and 6 bases from J, the gap between germline ends came to 14 bases. The CDR3 totals 13 residues. The germline V gene has CDR1 SGHNT and CDR2 YENEEA. CDR3 coding DNA: TGTGCCAGCAGCCTCCAGGGGGGGCGCGAGCAGTACTTC. Translating gives CASSLQGGREQYF.

The sample holds one count of this clonotype. This chain uses TRBV2 with TRBJ1-2, with 7 bases fitting TRBD1. CDR1 is SNHLY, CDR2 FYNNEI, per germline. The V and J ends lost 7 bases and 4 bases, in that order; junction bases with no gene match: 9. The CDR3 runs 14 residues. CDR3 bases: TGTGCCAGCATCCGACAGGGCGTAGTCTATGGCTACACCTTC. Translating gives CASIRQGVVYGYTF.

V gene TRBV10-2 combines with J gene TRBJ2-7; D could derive from TRBD1 or TRBD2 (5 bases each). The CDR3 extends over 14 amino acids. V was clipped by 4 bases and J by 7 bases, with 17 bases between them. Germline V CDR1 and CDR2: WSHSY, SAAADI. The CDR3 loop reads CASSASRASQEQYF. CDR3 bases: TGCGCCAGCAGTGCTAGCAGGGCATCTCAAGAGCAGTACTTC.

The gene calls are TRBV7-2 and TRBJ2-2; 11 bases match TRBD2. This CDR3 contains 16 residues. The V gene's germline CDR1 is SGHTA and CDR2 FQGNSA. V shed 6 bases, J shed 5 bases, and the junction held 8 bases outside the gene matches. The CDR3 loop is CASSFLLAGGTGELFF. As DNA, the CDR3 is TGTGCCAGCAGTTTCCTCCTAGCGGGGGGTACCGGGGAGCTGTTTTTT.

This clonotype has only a few counts. The rearrangement links TRBV10-3 to TRBJ2-2; D may be TRBD2 (5 bases). The CDR3 runs to 18 residues. Per germline, CDR1 ENHRY and CDR2 SYGVKD. The V end lost 3 bases, the J end lost 5 bases, and 22 bases lay between the germline ends. CDR3 nucleotides: TGTGCCATCAGTGATCCTGGGCCGCGAAAAACGGGGACCGGGGAGCTGTTTTTT. Translating gives CAISDPGPRKTGTGELFF.

This clonotype occurred a few times. This rearrangement joins TRBV7-6 to TRBJ1-1; possible D gene TRBD1, 5 bases. Germline V gene data show CDR1 as SGHVS and CDR2 as FNYEAQ. The CDR3 is made up of 14 amino acids. Between the trimmed V and J ends, which lost 3 bases and 3 bases, there was a span of 11 bases. The CDR3 bases are TGTGCCAGCAGCTTGGGGGGGAAGCACACTGAAGCTTTCTTT. It translates to CASSLGGKHTEAFF.

This clonotype was seen a handful of times. This chain connects TRBV20-1 to TRBJ1-4, with 7 bases aligning to TRBD1. CDR1 and CDR2 from the germline V gene are DFQATT and SNEGSKA (reference sequence). There are 15 residues in the CDR3. V shed 3 bases, J shed 4 bases, and the junction held 8 bases outside the gene matches. The CDR3 DNA is TGCAGTGCTAGGGAACAGGGGAGAGGTAATGAAAAACTGTTTTTT. It translates to CSAREQGRGNEKLFF.

The chain has TRBV12-3 or TRBV12-4 and TRBJ1-5; TRBD1 aligns across 8 bases. The CDR3 is 17 amino acids. V trimming: 2 bases; J trimming: 1 base; junction bases outside the gene matches: 7. This CDR3 is CASSLFSRGRSNQPQHF. The DNA for the CDR3 is TGTGCCAGCAGTTTATTCAGCAGGGGGCGAAGCAATCAGCCCCAGCATTTT.

The genes are TRBV29-1 and TRBJ2-2, with 14 nucleotides matching TRBD2. CDR1 and CDR2 from the germline V gene are SQVTM and ANQGSEA. Unmatched junction bases numbered 8, after V lost 6 bases and J lost 11 bases. There are 14 residues in the CDR3. The CDR3 sequence: CSVVGLAGVGELFF. Written as DNA, the CDR3 is TGCAGCGTGGTGGGACTAGCGGGAGTAGGTGAGCTGTTTTTT.

The chain carries TRBV20-1 and TRBJ2-7, with D perhaps being TRBD1 or TRBD2 (5 bases each). Germline values: CDR1 DFQATT, CDR2 SNEGSKA (reference sequence). The germline V and J ends were trimmed by 4 bases and 0 bases, with 13 bases remaining between them. The length of the CDR3 is 14 residues. DNA for the CDR3: TGCAGTGCTACCTCGCTTGGGACCTCCTACGAGCAGTACTTC. Protein product: CSATSLGTSYEQYF.